This T cell receptor (beta chain) originates from a study of monozygotic twins with cystic fibrosis. Overall study findings and caveats: In 13 of 16 pairs, V gene usage was closest to the co-twin's. Monozygotic CF twins shared more identical nucleotide clonotypes than unrelated patients.

Concerning this clone: Antigen specificity is unknown.

The CDR3 spans 14 residues. J gave up 9 bases and V 3 bases, and 8 bases lay outside the gene matches. The germline CDR1 and CDR2 sequences are LNHDA and SQIVND (reference sequence). The repertoire was sequenced with immunoSEQ multiplex PCR; TCRdb's copy has only in-frame clones and lacks some. The table shows 7,500 to 9,500 clones, with 94% occurring only once. J is TRBJ2-1 and V is TRBV19; the match to TRBD1 covers 7 bases. Source material: blood. The source is a boy between 2 and 15 years old with cystic fibrosis. CDR3 DNA sequence: TGTGCCAGTAGTATCGGGCAGGGGGTCTTTGAGCAGTTCTTC. It encodes CASSIGQGVFEQFF.